This T cell receptor beta chain was captured in a study of regulatory T cells in long-lasting Graves disease. Arm-PCR of CDR3 regions and iRepertoire HTBI primers were used to build TCR beta libraries. TCRdb re-analysed the multiplex PCR reads in MiXCR, keeping a single row per CDR3 protein. The sample lists around 400,000 distinct CDR3 sequences, 20% to 25% occurring once. Time point of the sample: persistent/refractory GD, antithyroid drugs over 5 years with positive TRAb. After RNA was extracted from PBMCs, the TCR library was made from it. V lost 0 bases to trimming and J lost 2 bases; unmatched junction nucleotides: 6. The CDR3 spans 16 residues. Per germline, CDR1 SGHDT and CDR2 YYEEEE. Of note for this clonotype: What it binds is unknown.

General study results and limits: The sample size was small, and this may have reduced accuracy. Persistent patients had a count of shared public clonotypes (roughly 2,500) that exceeded that of new patients (roughly 1,000).

Sequenced material: peripheral blood mononuclear cells (PBMCs), taken when the disease was refractory, from a patient treated with antithyroid drugs. V usage is TRBV5-6 and J usage is TRBJ2-7, with 9 bases matching TRBD2. The receptor comes from a female donor with Graves disease. The CDR3 DNA follows: TGTGCCAGCAGCTTGGCCGGGCTAGCGGGACCCTACGAGCAGTACTTC. As protein: CASSLAGLAGPYEQYF.